This T cell receptor (beta chain) was captured by sequencing in a study of blood T cell repertoires in COVID-19. Overall study: Material from acute and convalescent COVID-19 was sourced from the United States, Italy and Spain.

The V and J ends lost 10 bases and 0 bases respectively, with 12 bases between them. Germline loops: CDR1 LNHDA, CDR2 SQIVND (reference sequence). The CDR3 totals 14 residues. The repertoire was sequenced with immunoSEQ multiplex PCR; TCRdb's copy has only in-frame clones and lacks some. The sample records some 150,000 clones, 80% being singletons. Input material: peripheral blood. The TCR sequence derives from a man in his sixties with active or convalescent COVID-19. This sequence joins TRBV19 and TRBJ1-4; no clear D. CDR3 sequence reads: CATSPGATNEKLFF. As DNA, the CDR3 is TGTGCCACCTCCCCCGGTGCAACTAATGAAAAACTGTTTTTT.